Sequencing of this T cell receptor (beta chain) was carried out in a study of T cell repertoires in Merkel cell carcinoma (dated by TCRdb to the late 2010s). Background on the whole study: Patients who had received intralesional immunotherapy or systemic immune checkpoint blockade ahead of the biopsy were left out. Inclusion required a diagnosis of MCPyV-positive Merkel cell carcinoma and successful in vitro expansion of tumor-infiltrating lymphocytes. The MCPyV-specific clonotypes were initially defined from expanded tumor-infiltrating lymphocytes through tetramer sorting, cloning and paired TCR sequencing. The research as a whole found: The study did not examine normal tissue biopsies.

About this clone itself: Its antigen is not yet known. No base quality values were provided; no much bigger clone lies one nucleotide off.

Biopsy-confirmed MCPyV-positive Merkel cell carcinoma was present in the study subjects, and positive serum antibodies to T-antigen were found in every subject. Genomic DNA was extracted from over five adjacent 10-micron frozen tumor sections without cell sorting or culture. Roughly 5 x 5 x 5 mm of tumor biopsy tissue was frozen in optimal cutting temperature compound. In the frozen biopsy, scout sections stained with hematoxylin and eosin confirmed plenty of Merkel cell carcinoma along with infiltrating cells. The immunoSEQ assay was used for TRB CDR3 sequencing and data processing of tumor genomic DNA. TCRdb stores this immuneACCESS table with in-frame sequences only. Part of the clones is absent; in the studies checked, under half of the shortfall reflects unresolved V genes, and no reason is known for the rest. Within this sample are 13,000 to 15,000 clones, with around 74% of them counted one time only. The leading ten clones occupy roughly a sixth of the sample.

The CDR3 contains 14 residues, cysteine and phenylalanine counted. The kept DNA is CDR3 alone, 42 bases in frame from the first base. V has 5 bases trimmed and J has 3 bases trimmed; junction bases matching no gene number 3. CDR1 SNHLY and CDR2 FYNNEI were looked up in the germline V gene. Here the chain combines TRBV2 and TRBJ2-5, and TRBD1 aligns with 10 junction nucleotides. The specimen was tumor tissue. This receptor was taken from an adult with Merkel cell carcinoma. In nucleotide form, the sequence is TGTGCCAGCAGTCCCGGGACAGGGGAAGAGACCCAGTACTTC. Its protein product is CASSPGTGEETQYF.